The clone carrying this T cell receptor beta chain has a handful of counts. Its antigen is not known. Germline values: CDR1 SGHVS, CDR2 FQNEAQ. Unmatched junction bases numbered 9, after V lost 5 bases and J lost 7 bases. The CDR3 has 15 residues. TCR alpha and TCR beta cDNA libraries carrying sample barcodes and UMIs came from 5'RACE with constant-segment primers. TCRdb processed the 5' RACE reads anew with MiXCR; each CDR3 protein has one entry. The table lists around 390,000 distinct CDR3 sequences, roughly 15% of them singletons, with 20% to 25% in the top ten. These data originate in a study of T-cell memory formation after mild COVID-19. Whole-study findings and limits: Clones that contracted clustered mainly in CM and EM if CD4+ and in EMRA if CD8+.

Sequencing was carried out using PBMCs or a T cell subset sorted from them (not recorded which). The receptor was isolated from a man between 18 and 29 years old who had mild COVID-19 (a few samples of this study predate the infection). Cell type and time point are not known. This chain joins TRBV7-8 and TRBJ2-2, with 8 bases matching TRBD2. DNA for the CDR3: TGTGCCAGCAGCCAAAGATGGACTAGCTACGGGGAGCTGTTTTTT. It is translated as CASSQRWTSYGELFF.